This TCR beta chain is from a study of cytomegalovirus exposure and HLA in healthy donors. The primer mix had 60 Vbeta and 13 Jbeta primers. Clones were sequenced by immunoSEQ multiplex PCR, and TCRdb holds only the in-frame ones, with some missing. The sample lists tens of thousands of clones; around 77% were seen once. The V gene's germline CDR1 is SGHAT and CDR2 FQNNGV. This CDR3 is built from 12 residues. Between the trimmed V and J ends, which lost 2 bases and 3 bases, there was a span of 5 bases. Sequenced: PBMCs. The receptor was isolated from a man aged 25 to 40 in good health and CMV-seronegative. V and J are TRBV11-2 and TRBJ2-7; D is uncertain. The CDR3 DNA follows: TGTGCCAGCAGCTTATCCGGCTACGAGCAGTACTTC. Protein: CASSLSGYEQYF.